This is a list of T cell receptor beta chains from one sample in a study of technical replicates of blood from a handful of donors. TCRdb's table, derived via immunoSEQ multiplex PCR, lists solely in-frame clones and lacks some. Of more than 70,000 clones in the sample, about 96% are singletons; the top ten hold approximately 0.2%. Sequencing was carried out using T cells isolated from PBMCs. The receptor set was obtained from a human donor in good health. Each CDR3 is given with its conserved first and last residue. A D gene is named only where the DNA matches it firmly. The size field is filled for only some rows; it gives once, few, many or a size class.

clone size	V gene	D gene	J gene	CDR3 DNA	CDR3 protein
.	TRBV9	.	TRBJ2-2	TGTGCCAGCAGTCTGAGGGTCTCAGCCGGGGAGCTGTTTTTT	CASSLRVSAGELFF
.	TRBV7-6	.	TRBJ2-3	TGTGCCAGCAGCTTAGGCGGACAGAGCACAGATACGCAGTATTTT	CASSLGGQSTDTQYF
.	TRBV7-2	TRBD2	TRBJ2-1	TGTGCCAGCAGCTGGACTAGCGGAGTTAACAATGAGCAGTTCTTC	CASSWTSGVNNEQFF
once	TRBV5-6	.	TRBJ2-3	TGTGCCAGCAGCTTTAGACTAGATACGCAGTATTTT	CASSFRLDTQYF
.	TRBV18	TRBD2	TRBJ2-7	TGTGCCAGCTCAACCGGGACTAGCGGGATTCTAACCTACGAGCAGTACTTC	CASSTGTSGILTYEQYF
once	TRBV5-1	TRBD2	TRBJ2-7	TGCGCCAGCAGCTTTTTGGGACTAGCGGGAAACGAGCAGTACTTC	CASSFLGLAGNEQYF
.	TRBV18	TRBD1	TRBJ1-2	TGTGCCAGCTCACCTCTGAGGGGGCACTATGGCTACACCTTC	CASSPLRGHYGYTF
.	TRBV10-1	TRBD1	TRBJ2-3	TGCGCCAGCAGTGCGGCGGGACAGGGGACAGATACGCAGTATTTT	CASSAAGQGTDTQYF
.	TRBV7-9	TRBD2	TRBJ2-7	TGTGCCAGCAGTCCCCCTAGCGGGGAGAGCTACGAGCAGTACTTC	CASSPPSGESYEQYF
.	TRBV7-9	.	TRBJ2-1	TGTGCCAGCACTTTCGGGAACGGTGAGCAGTTCTTC	CASTFGNGEQFF
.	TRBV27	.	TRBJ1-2	TGTGCCAGCAGCGAAAAGAGGTGGGGACACGCCTACACCTTC	CASSEKRWGHAYTF
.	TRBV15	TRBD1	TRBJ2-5	TGTGCCACAACCCTCGACAGGGTACGAGGAGAGACCCAGTACTTC	CATTLDRVRGETQYF
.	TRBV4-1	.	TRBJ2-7	TGCGCCAGCAGCCAAGTTTCGGGGACCTACGAGCAGTACTTC	CASSQVSGTYEQYF
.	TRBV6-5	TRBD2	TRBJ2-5	TGTGCCAGCAGGCTAGCGGGGGGGCCTGACAAGACCCAGTACTTC	CASRLAGGPDKTQYF
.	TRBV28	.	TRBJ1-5	TGTGCCAGCAGTTTATATGGCAGCCGACGGGATCAGCCCCAGCATTTT	CASSLYGSRRDQPQHF
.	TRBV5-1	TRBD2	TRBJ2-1	TGCGCCAGCAGAGTAAGCGGGGGGCCCCCGGTCTACAATGAGCAGTTCTTC	CASRVSGGPPVYNEQFF
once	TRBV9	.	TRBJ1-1	TGTGCCAGCAGCGACAGGGTACACACTGAAGCTTTCTTT	CASSDRVHTEAFF
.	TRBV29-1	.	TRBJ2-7	TGCAGCGTTAAAATCAACCCCACCAACCTCGCGGGGCCCTACGAGCAGTACTTC	CSVKINPTNLAGPYEQYF
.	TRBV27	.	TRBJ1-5	TGTGCCAGCAGTCCGTCGTCCCGGGATCGTCAGCCCCAGCATTTT	CASSPSSRDRQPQHF
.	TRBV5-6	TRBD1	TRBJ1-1	TGTGCCAGCAGCTTCGTTGACAGGGACACTGAAGCTTTCTTT	CASSFVDRDTEAFF
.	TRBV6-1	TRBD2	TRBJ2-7	TGTGCCAGCAGTGAACGGGCGGGAGTTCCATACGAGCAGTACTTC	CASSERAGVPYEQYF
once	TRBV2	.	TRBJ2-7	TGTGCCAGCAGTGGGGACACGGGGCCTTCTTCCGGGCAGTACTTC	CASSGDTGPSSGQYF
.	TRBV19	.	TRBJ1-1	TGTGCCAGTATTACAGCCTGGAACACTGAAGCTTTCTTT	CASITAWNTEAFF
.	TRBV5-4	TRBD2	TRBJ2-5	TGTGCCAGCAGCCCGGGCGGGGGTTGGGAGACCCAGTACTTC	CASSPGGGWETQYF
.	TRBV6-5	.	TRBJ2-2	TGTGCCAGCAGTCCAGGTGTTCGGGAGCTGTTTTTT	CASSPGVRELFF
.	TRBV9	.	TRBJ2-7	TGTGCCAGCAGCAGGGGACTTGAGGAGCAGTACTTC	CASSRGLEEQYF
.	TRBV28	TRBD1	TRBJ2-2	TGTGCCAGCAGTTTGAAGGGGGCAGCAAACACCGGGGAGCTGTTTTTT	CASSLKGAANTGELFF
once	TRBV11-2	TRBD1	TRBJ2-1	TGTGCCAGCAGCCCTTTAAGGGGGCGCAGTCACAATGAGCAGTTCTTC	CASSPLRGRSHNEQFF
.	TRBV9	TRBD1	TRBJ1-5	TGTGCCAGCAGCCCCACAGGGGGCGTAATTCAGCCCCAGCATTTT	CASSPTGGVIQPQHF
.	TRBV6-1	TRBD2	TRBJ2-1	TGTGCCAGCAGTGTCAGCGGGACTAGCGGGACTCATCTCAGCAATGAGCAGTTCTTC	CASSVSGTSGTHLSNEQFF
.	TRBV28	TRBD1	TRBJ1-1	TGTGCCAGCAGCGACAGGGCTTTTCGGGCTTTCTTT	CASSDRAFRAFF
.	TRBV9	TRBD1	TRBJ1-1	TGTGCCAGCAACAGGGGGAGGGCTAGTGGCACTGAAGCTTTCTTT	CASNRGRASGTEAFF
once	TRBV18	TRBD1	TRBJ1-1	TGTGCCAGCTCACTAGCAGACAGGGCCCTGAACACTGAAGCTTTCTTT	CASSLADRALNTEAFF
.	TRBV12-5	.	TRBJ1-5	TGTGCTAGTGGTTTGACGGGTCAGCCCCAGCATTTT	CASGLTGQPQHF
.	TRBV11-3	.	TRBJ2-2	TGTGCCAGCAGCTTAGCGGGGTCCCACACCGGGGAGCTGTTTTTT	CASSLAGSHTGELFF
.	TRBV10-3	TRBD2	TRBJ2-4	TGTGCCATAGGACTAGATCTGAACATTCAGTACTTC	CAIGLDLNIQYF
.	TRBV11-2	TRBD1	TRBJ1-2	TGTGCCAGCAGCTTCTGGACAGGGCATAACTATGGCTACACCTTC	CASSFWTGHNYGYTF
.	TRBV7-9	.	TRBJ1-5	TGTGCCAGCAGCAAAACCGCGGGCAATCAGCCCCAGCATTTT	CASSKTAGNQPQHF
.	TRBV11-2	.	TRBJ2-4	TGTGCCAGCAGCTTCCCATTCAGGAGTCAGGGAAACATTCAGTACTTC	CASSFPFRSQGNIQYF
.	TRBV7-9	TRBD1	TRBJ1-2	TGTGCCAGCAGCCCGGCCGGGACAGGGAGTAGAAACTATGGCTACACCTTC	CASSPAGTGSRNYGYTF
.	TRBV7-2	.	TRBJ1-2	TGTGCCAGCAGCTTAGGGCAGGGTTATGGCTACACCTTC	CASSLGQGYGYTF
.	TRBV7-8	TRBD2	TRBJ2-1	TGTGCCAGCAGCGCACTAGCGGGAGCTGAGCAGTTCTTC	CASSALAGAEQFF
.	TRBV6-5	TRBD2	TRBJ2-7	TGTGCCAGCAGTATGGGACTAGCGGAGTACGAGCAGTACTTC	CASSMGLAEYEQYF
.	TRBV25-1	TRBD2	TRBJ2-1	TGTGCCAGCGGGGAAGCGGGAGTCCCTTACAATGAGCAGTTCTTC	CASGEAGVPYNEQFF
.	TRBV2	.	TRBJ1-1	TGTGCCTCCCCAGGAAAACAGGGGAACACTGAAGCTTTCTTT	CASPGKQGNTEAFF
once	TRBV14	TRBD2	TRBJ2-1	TGTGCCAGCAGCCAAGCTCCGGGACTAAGCTCCTACAATGAGCAGTTCTTC	CASSQAPGLSSYNEQFF
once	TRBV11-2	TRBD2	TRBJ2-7	TGTGCCAGCAGCGGGGGGCGCGGGAGGGCCGGAGGGCAGTACTTC	CASSGGRGRAGGQYF
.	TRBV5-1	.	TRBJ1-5	TGCGCCAGCAGCTTAGGTCCGGAGAGCAATCAGCCCCAGCATTTT	CASSLGPESNQPQHF
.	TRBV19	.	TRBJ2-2	TGTGCCAGTCGGAAACAGGGCGGGCCCGGGGAGCTGTTTTTT	CASRKQGGPGELFF
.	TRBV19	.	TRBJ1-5	TGTGCCTCCCGGCGGGTCTCTGTTTCGCCCCAGCATTTT	CASRRVSVSPQHF
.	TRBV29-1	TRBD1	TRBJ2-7	TGCAGCGTTGACAGGGGGCCGTACGAGCAGTACTTC	CSVDRGPYEQYF
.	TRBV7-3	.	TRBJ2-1	TGTGCCAGCAGCTTGACAGAGTCCTACAATGAGCAGTTCTTC	CASSLTESYNEQFF
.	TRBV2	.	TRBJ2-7	TGTGCCAGCAGTGAAAGGGGATATAGCTCCTACGAGCAGTACTTC	CASSERGYSSYEQYF
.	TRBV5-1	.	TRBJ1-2	TGCGCCAGCAGCATTCAGACAACTAACTATGGCTACACCTTC	CASSIQTTNYGYTF
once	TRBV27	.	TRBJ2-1	TGTGCCAGCCGAACAGCGGGCCTACACTACAATGAGCAGTTCTTC	CASRTAGLHYNEQFF
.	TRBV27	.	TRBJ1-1	TGTGCCAGCAGTGCGGGATGGGGGGCTGAAGCTTTCTTT	CASSAGWGAEAFF
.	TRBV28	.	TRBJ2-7	TGTGCCAGCAGTTGGGGGCCGAAGTCCTACGAGCAGTACTTC	CASSWGPKSYEQYF
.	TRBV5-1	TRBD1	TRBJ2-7	TGCGCCAGCAGCGCGGGACAGGGCTCCTACGAGCAGTACTTC	CASSAGQGSYEQYF
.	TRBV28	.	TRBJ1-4	TGTGCCAGCACCACGACGGGGAAACTGTTTTTT	CASTTTGKLFF
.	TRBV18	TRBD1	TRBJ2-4	TGTGCCAGCTCCGGGACAGGGGATAGGACGGCCAAAAACATTCAGTACTTC	CASSGTGDRTAKNIQYF